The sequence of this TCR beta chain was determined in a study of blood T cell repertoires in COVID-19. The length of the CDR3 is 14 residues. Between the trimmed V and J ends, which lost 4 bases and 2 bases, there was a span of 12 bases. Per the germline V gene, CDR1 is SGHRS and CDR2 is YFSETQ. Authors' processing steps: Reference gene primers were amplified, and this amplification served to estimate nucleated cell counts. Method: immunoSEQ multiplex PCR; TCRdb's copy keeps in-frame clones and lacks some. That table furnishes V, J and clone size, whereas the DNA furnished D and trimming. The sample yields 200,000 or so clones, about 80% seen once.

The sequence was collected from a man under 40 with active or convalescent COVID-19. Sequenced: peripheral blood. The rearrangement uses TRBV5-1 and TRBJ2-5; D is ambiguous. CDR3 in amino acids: CASSHIPSQETQYF. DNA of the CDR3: TGCGCCAGCAGCCACATCCCGTCACAAGAGACCCAGTACTTC.